This record looks at one T cell receptor beta chain sequence and its context. The CDR3 is made up of 15 amino acids. CDR1 is SGHTA and CDR2 is FQGNSA in the germline V gene. Trimming pared 7 bases from V and 6 bases from J, leaving 19 bases between. Amplified TCR beta CDR3 regions came from RNA transcripts. A set of HTBI primers served as the primers for a first-round RT-PCR of the TCR CDR3. TCRdb re-analysed the multiplex PCR reads in MiXCR, keeping a single row per CDR3 protein. Of approximately 520,000 distinct CDR3 sequences detected, about a fifth appear once; the ten largest clones hold about 25%. The data are from a study of T cells in Graves' hyperthyroidism and ophthalmopathy. No ophthalmopathy progression within 18 months constituted stable Graves' hyperthyroidism.

This TCR derives from a man younger than 30 with Graves' hyperthyroidism. The material sequenced was blood. The chain joins TRBV7-2 to TRBJ1-5, with a weak D call TRBD1 (6 bases). In DNA, the CDR3 is TGTGCCAGCAACCGAGATGGACAGACGGGTCAGCCCCAGCATTTT. Protein sequence: CASNRDGQTGQPQHF. Based on the CDR3 plus reference TRBV7-2 and TRBJ1-5, the full variable domain is GAGVSQSPSNKVTEKGKDVELRCDPISGHTALYWYRQSLGQGLEFLIYFQGNSAPDKSGLPSDRFSAERTGGSVSTLTIQRTQQEDSAVYLCASNRDGQTGQPQHFGDGTRLSIL.